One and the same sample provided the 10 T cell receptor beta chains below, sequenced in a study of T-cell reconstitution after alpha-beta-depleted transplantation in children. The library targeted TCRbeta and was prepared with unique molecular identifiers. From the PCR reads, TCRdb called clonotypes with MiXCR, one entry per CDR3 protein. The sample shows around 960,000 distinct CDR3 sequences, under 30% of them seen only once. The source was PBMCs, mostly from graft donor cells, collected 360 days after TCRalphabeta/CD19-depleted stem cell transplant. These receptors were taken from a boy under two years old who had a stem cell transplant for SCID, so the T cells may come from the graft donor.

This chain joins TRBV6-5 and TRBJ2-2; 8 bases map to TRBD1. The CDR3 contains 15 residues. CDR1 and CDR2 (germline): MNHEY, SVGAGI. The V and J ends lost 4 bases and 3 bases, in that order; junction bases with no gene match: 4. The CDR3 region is CASSSGQGYTGELFF. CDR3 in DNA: TGTGCCAGCAGTTCCGGACAGGGCTACACCGGGGAGCTGTTTTTT.

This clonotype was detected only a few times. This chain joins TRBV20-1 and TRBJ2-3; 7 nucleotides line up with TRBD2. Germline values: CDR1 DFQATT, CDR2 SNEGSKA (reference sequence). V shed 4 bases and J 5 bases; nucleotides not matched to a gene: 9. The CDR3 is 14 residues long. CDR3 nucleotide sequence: TGCAGTGCTACTCCGGGACTACGCCAAGATACGCAGTATTTT. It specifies CSATPGLRQDTQYF.

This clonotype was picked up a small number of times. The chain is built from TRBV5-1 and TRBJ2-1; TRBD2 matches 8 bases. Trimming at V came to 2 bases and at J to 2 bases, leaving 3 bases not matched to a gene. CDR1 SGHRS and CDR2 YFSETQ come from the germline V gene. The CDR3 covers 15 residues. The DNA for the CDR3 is TGCGCCAGCAGCTTCCTAGCGGGTACCTACAATGAGCAGTTCTTC. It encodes CASSFLAGTYNEQFF.

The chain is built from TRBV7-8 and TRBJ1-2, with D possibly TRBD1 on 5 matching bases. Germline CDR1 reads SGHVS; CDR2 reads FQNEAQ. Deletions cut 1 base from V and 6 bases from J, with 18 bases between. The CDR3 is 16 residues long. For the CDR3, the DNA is TGTGCCAGCAGCTTAGTAGTTGTGGGGGTTAGGAATGGCTACACCTTC. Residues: CASSLVVVGVRNGYTF.

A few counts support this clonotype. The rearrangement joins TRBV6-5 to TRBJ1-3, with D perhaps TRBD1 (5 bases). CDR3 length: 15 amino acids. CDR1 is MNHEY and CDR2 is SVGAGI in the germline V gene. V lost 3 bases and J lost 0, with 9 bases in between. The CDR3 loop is CASSYRGFSGNTIYF. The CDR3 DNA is TGTGCCAGCAGTTATAGGGGTTTCTCTGGAAACACCATATATTTT.

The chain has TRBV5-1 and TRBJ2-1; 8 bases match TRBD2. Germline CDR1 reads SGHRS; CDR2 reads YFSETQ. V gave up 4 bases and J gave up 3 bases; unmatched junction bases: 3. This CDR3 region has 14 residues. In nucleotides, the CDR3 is TGCGCCAGCAGCCGGGCGGGGGGCTACAATGAGCAGTTCTTC. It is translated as CASSRAGGYNEQFF. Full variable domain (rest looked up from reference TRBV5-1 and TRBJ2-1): KAGVTQTPRYLIKTRGQQVTLSCSPISGHRSVSWYQQTPGQGLQFLFEYFSETQRNKGNFPGRFSGRQFSNSRSEMNVSTLELGDSALYLCASSRAGGYNEQFFGPGTRLTVL.

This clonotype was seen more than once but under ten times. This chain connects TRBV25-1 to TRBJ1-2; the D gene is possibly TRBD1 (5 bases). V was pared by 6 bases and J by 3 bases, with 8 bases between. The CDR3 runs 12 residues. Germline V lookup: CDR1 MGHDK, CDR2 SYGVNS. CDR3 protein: CASREQDYGYTF. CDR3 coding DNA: TGTGCCAGCAGGGAACAGGACTATGGCTACACCTTC.

The CDR3: CASSPSSLQGGQPQHF. As DNA, the CDR3 is TGTGCCAGCTCACCATCGTCCTTACAGGGCGGCCAGCCCCAGCATTTT. The chain joins TRBV18 to TRBJ1-5, with D possibly matching TRBD1 (6 bases). The ends were cut back, 2 bases at V and 7 bases at J, with 18 bases in the middle. The CDR3 runs 16 residues. Germline V CDR1 and CDR2: KGHSH, LQKENI.

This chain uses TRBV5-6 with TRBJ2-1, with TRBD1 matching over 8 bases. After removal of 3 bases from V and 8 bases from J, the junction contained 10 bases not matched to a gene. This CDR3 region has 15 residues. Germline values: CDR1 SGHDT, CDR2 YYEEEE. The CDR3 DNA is TGTGCCAGCAGCTCGCCGACAGGGGCGGGTGATGAGCAGTTCTTC. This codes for CASSSPTGAGDEQFF.

The CDR3 sequence: CASSPGGAFDTQYF. In DNA, the CDR3 is TGCGCCAGCAGCCCCGGGGGGGCCTTTGATACGCAGTATTTT. The chain uses TRBV5-1 and TRBJ2-3; TRBD2 agrees at 8 bases. The germline CDR1 and CDR2 sequences are SGHRS and YFSETQ. V shed 4 bases, J shed 6 bases, and the junction held 7 bases outside the gene matches. This CDR3 has 14 residues.